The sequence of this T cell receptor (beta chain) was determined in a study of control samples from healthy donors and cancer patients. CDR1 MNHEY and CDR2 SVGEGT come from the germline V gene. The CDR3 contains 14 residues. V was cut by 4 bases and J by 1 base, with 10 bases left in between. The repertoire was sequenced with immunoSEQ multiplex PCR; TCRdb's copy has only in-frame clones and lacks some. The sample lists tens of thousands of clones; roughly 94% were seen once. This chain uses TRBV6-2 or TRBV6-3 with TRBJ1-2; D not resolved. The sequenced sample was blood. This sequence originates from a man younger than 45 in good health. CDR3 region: CASSWTGLNYGYTF. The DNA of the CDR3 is TGTGCCAGCAGTTGGACGGGCCTTAACTATGGCTACACCTTC.